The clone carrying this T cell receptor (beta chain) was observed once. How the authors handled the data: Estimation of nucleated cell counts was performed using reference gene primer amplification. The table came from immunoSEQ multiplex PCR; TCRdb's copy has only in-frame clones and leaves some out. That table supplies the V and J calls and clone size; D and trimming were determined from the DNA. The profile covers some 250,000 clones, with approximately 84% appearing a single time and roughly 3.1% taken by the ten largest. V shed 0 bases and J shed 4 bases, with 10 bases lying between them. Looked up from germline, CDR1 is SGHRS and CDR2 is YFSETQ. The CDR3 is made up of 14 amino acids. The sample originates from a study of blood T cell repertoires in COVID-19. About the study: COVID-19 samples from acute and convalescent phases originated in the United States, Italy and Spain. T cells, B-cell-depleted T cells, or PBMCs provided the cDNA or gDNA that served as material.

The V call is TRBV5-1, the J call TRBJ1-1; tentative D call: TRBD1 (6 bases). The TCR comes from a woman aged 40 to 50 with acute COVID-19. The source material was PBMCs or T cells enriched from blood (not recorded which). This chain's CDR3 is CASSLAGGGTEAFF. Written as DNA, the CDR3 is TGCGCCAGCAGCTTGGCGGGAGGGGGCACTGAAGCTTTCTTT.